This section outlines one T cell receptor (beta chain) sequence together with its context. The sample originates from a study of blood T cell repertoires in COVID-19. Overall study: The United States, Italy and Spain were the sources of the acute and convalescent COVID-19 samples.

Germline CDR1 is MDHEN and CDR2 is SYDVKM. The CDR3 sequence is 15 residues long. Trimming at V came to 7 bases and at J to 7 bases, leaving 9 bases not matched to a gene. Assay used: immunoSEQ multiplex PCR; TCRdb lists only in-frame clones, some missing. The sample lists some 290,000 clones, roughly 86% occurring once. V and J are TRBV28 and TRBJ2-1; 11 bases are a match to TRBD1. What was sequenced was PBMCs or T cells enriched from blood (not recorded which). The sequence was obtained from a woman in her twenties or thirties who had recovered from COVID-19. The DNA of the CDR3 is TGTGCCAGCACTCAACTCGGGACAGGGGGGAATGAGCAGTTCTTC. Its translation: CASTQLGTGGNEQFF.